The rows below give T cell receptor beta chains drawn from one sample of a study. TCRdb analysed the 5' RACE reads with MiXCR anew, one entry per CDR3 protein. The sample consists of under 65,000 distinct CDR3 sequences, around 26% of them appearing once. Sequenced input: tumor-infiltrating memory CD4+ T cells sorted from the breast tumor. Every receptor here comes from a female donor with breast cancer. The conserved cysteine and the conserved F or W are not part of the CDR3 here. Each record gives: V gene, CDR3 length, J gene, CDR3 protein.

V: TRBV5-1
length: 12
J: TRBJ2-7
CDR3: ASSLLTGNYEQY

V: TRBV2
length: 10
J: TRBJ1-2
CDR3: ASILQNYGYT

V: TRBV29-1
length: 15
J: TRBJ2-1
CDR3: SVWTSGRASSGGVQF

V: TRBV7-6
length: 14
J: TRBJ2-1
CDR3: ASSLAVGFAYNEQF

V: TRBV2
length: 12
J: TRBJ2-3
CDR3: ASSRLAGTDTQY

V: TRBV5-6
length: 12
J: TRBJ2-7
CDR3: ASSVGTSTYEQY

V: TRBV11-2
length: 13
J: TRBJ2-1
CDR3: ASSFVSSGSSEQF

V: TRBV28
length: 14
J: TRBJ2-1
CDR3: ASSGLLASGKNEQF

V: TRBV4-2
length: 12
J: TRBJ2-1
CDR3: ASSQDGNNNEQF

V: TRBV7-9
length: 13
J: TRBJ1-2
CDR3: ASSFPGQGKYGYT

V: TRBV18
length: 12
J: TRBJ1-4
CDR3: ASSPTGEGEKLF

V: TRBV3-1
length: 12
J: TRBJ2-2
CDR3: ASSHRQGTGELF

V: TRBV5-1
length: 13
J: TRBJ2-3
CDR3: ASSISGTGGDTQY

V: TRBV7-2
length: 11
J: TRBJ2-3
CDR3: ASSLDPRDTQY

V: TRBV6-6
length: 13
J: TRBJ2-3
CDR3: ASSFRTGETDTQY

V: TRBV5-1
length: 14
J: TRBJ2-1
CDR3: ASSLVTGGSYNERF